The rows below give T cell receptor beta chains drawn from one sample of a study of shared clonotypes between healthy human individuals. Measured with immunoSEQ multiplex PCR; TCRdb has only the in-frame clones, and not every one. The table includes 95,000 to 120,000 clones, more than 65% detected once. The sequencing input was memory CD8+ T cells sorted from blood. The origin of the receptors is a woman in her thirties in good health. Each CDR3 is given with its conserved first and last residue. A D gene is named only where the DNA matches it firmly. Clone size, where shown, is once, few, many, or a class for clones that have expanded.

TRBJ2-7 - TRBV27 - CASRPGTSYEQYF TGTGCCAGCAGGCCTGGGACTTCCTACGAGCAGTACTTC
TRBJ1-2 once TRBV28 - CASSARVGGYTF TGTGCCAGCAGTGCCAGGGTTGGTGGCTACACCTTC
TRBJ1-5 - TRBV19 - CASSIKWGGSVQPQHF TGTGCCAGTAGTATTAAATGGGGCGGAAGTGTTCAGCCCCAGCATTTT
TRBJ2-5 - TRBV11-2 TRBD1 CASSLGSTGYQETQYF TGTGCCAGCAGCTTAGGGTCGACAGGGTACCAAGAGACCCAGTACTTC
TRBJ1-2 few TRBV27 - CASSFVATGGGGYTF TGTGCCAGCAGTTTTGTCGCAACGGGGGGTGGAGGCTACACCTTC
TRBJ1-2 - TRBV11-2 - CASSPPQGNYGYTF TGTGCCAGCAGCCCGCCTCAGGGGAACTATGGCTACACCTTC
TRBJ2-7 - TRBV2 - CASSERTGRPEQYF TGTGCCAGCAGTGAACGAACAGGGAGGCCCGAGCAGTACTTC
TRBJ2-7 - TRBV18 TRBD1 CASSPGGTGRYEQYF TGTGCCAGCTCACCAGGAGGGACAGGGAGGTACGAGCAGTACTTC
TRBJ2-3 - TRBV4-2 - CASSLLTWTADTQYF TGTGCCAGCAGCTTGTTGACCTGGACAGCAGATACGCAGTATTTT
TRBJ1-4 - TRBV19 TRBD1 CASSIWTGHEKLFF TGTGCCAGTAGTATATGGACAGGGCATGAAAAACTGTTTTTT
TRBJ2-2 - TRBV11-2 - CASSLVGKNTGELFF TGTGCCAGCAGCTTAGTCGGGAAGAACACCGGGGAGCTGTTTTTT
TRBJ2-2 - TRBV7-6 - CASSKGAAGELFF TGTGCCAGCAGCAAAGGGGCCGCCGGGGAGCTGTTTTTT
TRBJ2-7 - TRBV7-9 TRBD1 CASSLLDRGTPYEQYF TGTGCCAGCAGCCTCTTGGACAGGGGGACCCCCTACGAGCAGTACTTC
TRBJ1-5 - TRBV6-1 TRBD1 CASSAAGGGNQPQHF TGTGCCAGCAGTGCCGCAGGGGGCGGGAATCAGCCCCAGCATTTT
TRBJ1-5 - TRBV28 TRBD1 CASSGTGGRTQPQHF TGTGCCAGCAGTGGTACAGGGGGGAGAACTCAGCCCCAGCATTTT
TRBJ1-2 many TRBV6-1 - CASSEAEQFTLGGYTF TGTGCCAGCAGTGAAGCGGAGCAATTCACTTTAGGTGGCTACACCTTC
TRBJ1-1 few TRBV4-2 - CASSQDWPTNTEAFF TGTGCCAGCAGCCAAGATTGGCCCACAAACACTGAAGCTTTCTTT
TRBJ1-5 - TRBV5-7 TRBD1 CASSIRQGAYSNQPQHF TGTGCCAGCAGCATCCGACAGGGCGCCTATAGCAATCAGCCCCAGCATTTT
TRBJ2-7 - TRBV21-1 - CASSNKGSIGPYEQYF TGTGCCAGCAGCAATAAAGGGTCGATTGGGCCCTACGAGCAGTACTTC
TRBJ2-7 - TRBV6-5 - CASRPSRQYLYEQYF TGTGCCAGCAGACCTTCTCGACAGTATCTCTACGAGCAGTACTTC